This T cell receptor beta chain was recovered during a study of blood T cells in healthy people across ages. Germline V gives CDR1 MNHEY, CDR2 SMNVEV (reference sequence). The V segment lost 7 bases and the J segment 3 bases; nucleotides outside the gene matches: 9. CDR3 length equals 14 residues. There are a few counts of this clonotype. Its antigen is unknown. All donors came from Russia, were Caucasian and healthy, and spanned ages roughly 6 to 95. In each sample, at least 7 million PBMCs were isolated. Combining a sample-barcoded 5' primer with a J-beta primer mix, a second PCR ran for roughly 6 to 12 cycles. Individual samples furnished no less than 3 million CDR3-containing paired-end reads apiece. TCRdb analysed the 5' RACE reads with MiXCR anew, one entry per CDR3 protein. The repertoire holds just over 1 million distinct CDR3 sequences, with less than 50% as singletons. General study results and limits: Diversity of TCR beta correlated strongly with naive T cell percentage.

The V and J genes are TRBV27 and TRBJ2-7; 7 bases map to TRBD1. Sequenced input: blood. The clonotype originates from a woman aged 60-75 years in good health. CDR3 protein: CASNHRGSGYEQYF. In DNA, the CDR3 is TGTGCCAGCAACCACAGGGGAAGTGGCTACGAGCAGTACTTC.